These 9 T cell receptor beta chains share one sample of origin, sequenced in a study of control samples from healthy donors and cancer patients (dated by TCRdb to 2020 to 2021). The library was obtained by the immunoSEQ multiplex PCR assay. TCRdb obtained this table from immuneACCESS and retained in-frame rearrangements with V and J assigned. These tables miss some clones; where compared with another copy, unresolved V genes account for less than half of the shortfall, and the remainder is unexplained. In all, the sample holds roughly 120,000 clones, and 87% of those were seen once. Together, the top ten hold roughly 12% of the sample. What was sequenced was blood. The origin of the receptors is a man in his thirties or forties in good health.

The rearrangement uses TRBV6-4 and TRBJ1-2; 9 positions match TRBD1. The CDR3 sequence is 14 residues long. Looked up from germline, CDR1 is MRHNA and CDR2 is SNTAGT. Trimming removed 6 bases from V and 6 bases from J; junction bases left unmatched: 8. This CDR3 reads CASSSQQGADGYTF. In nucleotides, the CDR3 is TGTGCCAGCAGCTCGCAACAGGGGGCAGATGGCTACACCTTC.

As DNA, the CDR3 is TGTGCCAGCAGCGGGACAGGCATGAACACTGAAGCTTTCTTT. Its translation is CASSGTGMNTEAFF. This chain joins TRBV3-1 (or the pseudogene TRBV3-2) and TRBJ1-1; 8 bases line up with TRBD1. Germline values: CDR1 LGHDT, CDR2 YNNKEL (reference sequence). This CDR3 region has 14 residues. Trimming at V came to 5 bases and at J to 0 bases, leaving 2 bases not matched to a gene.

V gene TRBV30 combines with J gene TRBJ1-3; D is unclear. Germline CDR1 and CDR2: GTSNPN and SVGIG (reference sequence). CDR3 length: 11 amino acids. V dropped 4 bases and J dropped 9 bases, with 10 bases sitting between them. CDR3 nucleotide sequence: TGTGCCTGGACCGCCCTGGGCACCATATATTTT. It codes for CAWTALGTIYF.

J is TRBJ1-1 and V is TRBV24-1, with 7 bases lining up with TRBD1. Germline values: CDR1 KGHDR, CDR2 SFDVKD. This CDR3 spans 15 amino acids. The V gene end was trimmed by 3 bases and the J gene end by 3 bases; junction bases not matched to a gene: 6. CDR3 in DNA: TGTGCCACCAGTGATGCCAGGGGGTCTGACACTGAAGCTTTCTTT. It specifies CATSDARGSDTEAFF.

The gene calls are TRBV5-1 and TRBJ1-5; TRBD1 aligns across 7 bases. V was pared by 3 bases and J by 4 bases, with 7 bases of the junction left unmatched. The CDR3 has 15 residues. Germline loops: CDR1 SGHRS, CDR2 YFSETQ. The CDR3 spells CASSSGQSENQPQHF. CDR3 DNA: TGCGCCAGCAGCTCGGGACAGTCGGAAAATCAGCCCCAGCATTTT.

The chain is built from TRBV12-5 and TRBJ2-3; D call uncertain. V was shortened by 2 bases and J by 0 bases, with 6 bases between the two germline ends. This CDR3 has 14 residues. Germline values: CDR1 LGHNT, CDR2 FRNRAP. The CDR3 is CASGLLPSTDTQYF. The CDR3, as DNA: TGTGCTAGTGGTTTGTTGCCCAGCACAGATACGCAGTATTTT. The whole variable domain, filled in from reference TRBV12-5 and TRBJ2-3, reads DARVTQTPRHKVTEMGQEVTMRCQPILGHNTVFWYRQTMMQGLELLAYFRNRAPLDDSGMPKDRFSAEMPDATLATLKIQPSEPRDSAVYFCASGLLPSTDTQYFGPGTRLTVL.

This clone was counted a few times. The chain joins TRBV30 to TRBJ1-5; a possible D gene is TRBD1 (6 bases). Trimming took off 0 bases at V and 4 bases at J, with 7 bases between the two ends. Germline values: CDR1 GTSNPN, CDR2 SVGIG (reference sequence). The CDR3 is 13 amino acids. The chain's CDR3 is CAWSVQGNQPQHF. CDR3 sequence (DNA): TGTGCCTGGAGTGTACAGGGAAATCAGCCCCAGCATTTT.

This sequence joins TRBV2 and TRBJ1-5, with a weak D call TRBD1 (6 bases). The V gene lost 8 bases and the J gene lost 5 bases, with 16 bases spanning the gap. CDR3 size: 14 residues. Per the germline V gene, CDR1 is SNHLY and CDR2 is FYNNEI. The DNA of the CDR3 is TGTGCCAGCCGTTTTTCAGGGGAGGATCAGCCCCAGCATTTT. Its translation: CASRFSGEDQPQHF.

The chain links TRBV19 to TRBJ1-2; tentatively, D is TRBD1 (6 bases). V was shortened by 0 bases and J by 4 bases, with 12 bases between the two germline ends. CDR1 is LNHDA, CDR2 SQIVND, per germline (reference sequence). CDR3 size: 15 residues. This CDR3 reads CASSIDGGLGYGYTF. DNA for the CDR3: TGTGCCAGTAGTATAGATGGGGGGCTTGGCTATGGCTACACCTTC.